Each of the 4 T cell receptor beta chains below was sequenced from the same sample in a study of shared clonotypes between healthy human individuals. Sequenced by immunoSEQ multiplex PCR; TCRdb stores in-frame clones only, minus some. In the table there are approximately 2.5 million clones, 93% of which are singletons. The sample comprised naive CD4+ T cells from PBMCs. The subset denotes: CD45RA+ positively selected. The source is a man aged 18 to 30 in good health. Some clones in this sample may be carry-over from other donors' samples.

Concerning this clone itself: Relative to the germline gene, one junction end is altered; a read error may explain this. J is TRBJ2-1 and V is TRBV4-1; tentatively, D is TRBD1 (7 bases). The CDR3 spans 12 residues. Germline CDR1 reads MGHRA; CDR2 reads YSYEKL. This CDR3 is CASSQDGRGVVF. Written as DNA, the CDR3 is TGCGCCAGCAGCCAAGATGGCAGGGGGGTTGTCTTC.

CDR3 sequence: CASSAGTGPLEQYF. Written as DNA, the CDR3 is TGTGCCAGCAGCGCCGGGACAGGGCCACTCGAGCAGTACTTC. The J gene is TRBJ2-7, the V gene TRBV5-4; 9 bases align to TRBD1. CDR3 length: 14 amino acids. V lost 4 bases and J lost 6; bases outside the gene matches: 8. The germline V gene encodes CDR1 SGHNT and CDR2 YYREEE (reference sequence). The full variable domain, rest sourced from reference TRBV5-4 and TRBJ2-7, is ETGVTQSPTHLIKTRGQQVTLRCSSQSGHNTVSWYQQALGQGPQFIFQYYREEENGRGNFPPRFSGLQFPNYSSELNVNALELDDSALYLCASSAGTGPLEQYFGPGTRLTVT.

The V gene is TRBV5-1, the J gene TRBJ2-7; TRBD2 aligns across 8 bases. Germline V gene data show CDR1 as SGHRS and CDR2 as YFSETQ. The CDR3 is 13 amino acids. The J segment lost 2 bases and the V segment lost 6 bases, leaving 4 bases of the junction unmatched. CDR3 amino acids: CASMAGGTYEQYF. CDR3 DNA sequence: TGCGCCAGCATGGCGGGAGGTACCTACGAGCAGTACTTC. Full variable domain (outside the CDR3, taken from reference TRBV5-1 and TRBJ2-7): KAGVTQTPRYLIKTRGQQVTLSCSPISGHRSVSWYQQTPGQGLQFLFEYFSETQRNKGNFPGRFSGRQFSNSRSEMNVSTLELGDSALYLCASMAGGTYEQYFGPGTRLTVT.

The V and J genes are TRBV19 and TRBJ1-4; a weak D match, TRBD1 (5 bases). V lost 5 bases and J lost 0, with 10 bases in between. Germline CDR1 LNHDA, CDR2 SQIVND (reference sequence). The CDR3 runs to 15 residues. The CDR3 is CASSSQGATNEKLFF. The CDR3, as DNA: TGTGCCAGTAGTTCTCAGGGCGCAACTAATGAAAAACTGTTTTTT.